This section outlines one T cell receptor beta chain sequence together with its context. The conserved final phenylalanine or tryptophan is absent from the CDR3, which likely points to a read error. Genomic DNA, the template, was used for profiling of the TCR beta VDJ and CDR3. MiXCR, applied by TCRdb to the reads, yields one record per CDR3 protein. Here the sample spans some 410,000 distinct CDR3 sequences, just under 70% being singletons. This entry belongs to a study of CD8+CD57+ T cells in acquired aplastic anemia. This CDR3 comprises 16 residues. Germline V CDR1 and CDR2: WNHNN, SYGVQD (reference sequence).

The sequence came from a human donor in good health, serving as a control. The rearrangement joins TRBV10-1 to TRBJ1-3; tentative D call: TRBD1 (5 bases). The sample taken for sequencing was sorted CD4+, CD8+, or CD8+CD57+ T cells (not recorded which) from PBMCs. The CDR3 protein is CASSLGPGTSGDTIYL. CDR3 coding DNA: TGCGCCAGCAGTTTGGGGCCCGGGACGTCTGGAGACACCATATATCTT.